Listed here are 27 T cell receptor beta chains from one sample, sequenced in a study of blood T cell repertoires in COVID-19. Using immunoSEQ multiplex PCR, the repertoire was profiled, and TCRdb retains in-frame clones only, with some absent. The profile shows about 90,000 clones, around 87% of them singletons. The sequenced sample consisted of peripheral blood. Receptors were obtained from a human donor in a cohort sampled during active COVID-19.

The chain links TRBV6-5 to TRBJ2-5; perhaps TRBD2 as D (6 bases). Germline CDR1 and CDR2: MNHEY and SVGAGI. V was trimmed by 2 bases and J by 1 base, leaving 8 bases between them. The CDR3 sequence is 14 residues long. The CDR3 DNA reads TGTGCCAGCAGTTACCTGGGAGGCCAAGAGACCCAGTACTTC. This codes for CASSYLGGQETQYF.

The V and J genes are TRBV18 and TRBJ2-3; TRBD2 matches 9 bases. The CDR3 consists of 16 residues. Looked up from germline, CDR1 is KGHSH and CDR2 is LQKENI. After removal of 3 bases from V and 2 bases from J, the junction contained 6 bases not matched to a gene. The DNA for the CDR3 is TGTGCCAGCTCACCGAAAGCGGGGGGCCCCACAGATACGCAGTATTTT. Its protein product is CASSPKAGGPTDTQYF.

V and J are TRBV6-1 and TRBJ2-1, with D possibly matching TRBD1 (5 bases). Germline values: CDR1 MNHNS, CDR2 SASEGT. The CDR3 is 14 amino acids. Trimming took off 3 bases at V and 4 bases at J, with 10 bases between the two ends. The CDR3 bases are TGTGCCAGCAGTGACCTAGGACAATACAATGAGCAGTTCTTC. This translates into CASSDLGQYNEQFF.

As concerns this clone: Additional DNA sequences in this sample encode the identical CDR3. The chain joins TRBV5-1 to TRBJ2-2; 7 bases fit TRBD1. With V trimmed by 10 bases and J by 5 bases, 8 bases remained unmatched. This CDR3 has 13 amino acids. Germline lookup yields CDR1 SGHRS and CDR2 YFSETQ. CDR3 nucleotides: TGCGCCTCGAGGACAGGAGATACCGGGGAGCTGTTTTTT. It encodes CASRTGDTGELFF.

The chain links TRBV3-1 (or the pseudogene TRBV3-2) to TRBJ2-5, with TRBD2 matching over 7 bases. The junction had 15 bases not matched to a gene; V was cut back by 0 bases and J by 5 bases. The CDR3 loop spans 18 amino acids. The germline gives CDR1 LGHDT, CDR2 YNNKEL (reference sequence). The CDR3 is CASSQDYRTGGSLETQYF. The CDR3 DNA reads as TGTGCCAGCAGCCAAGATTATAGAACGGGGGGATCATTGGAGACCCAGTACTTC.

This clone was detected once. The chain links TRBV2 to TRBJ1-6; tentative D call: TRBD1 (6 bases). The CDR3 consists of 14 residues. Trimming shortened V by 4 bases and J by 7 bases, and 11 bases separated the two germline ends. Germline lookup yields CDR1 SNHLY and CDR2 FYNNEI. In DNA, the CDR3 is TGTGCCAGCAGTGTACAGGGCGGAAATTCACCCCTCCACTTT. Its protein is CASSVQGGNSPLHF.

This chain joins TRBV4-1 and TRBJ2-5; 7 nucleotides line up with TRBD2. After removal of 1 base from V and 6 bases from J, the junction contained 8 bases not matched to a gene. The CDR3 has 15 amino acids. Per the germline V gene, CDR1 is MGHRA and CDR2 is YSYEKL. The CDR3: CASSQATGRWQTQYF. In DNA, the CDR3 is TGCGCCAGCAGCCAAGCTACCGGGAGGTGGCAGACCCAGTACTTC.

This clone was counted a few times. The chain carries TRBV27 and TRBJ1-6, with D possibly being TRBD1 (5 bases). The CDR3 has 12 residues. The V and J ends lost 6 bases and 7 bases respectively, with 7 bases between them. Germline values: CDR1 MNHEY, CDR2 SMNVEV (reference sequence). The CDR3 sequence: CASRRGNSPLHF. In nucleotides, the CDR3 is TGTGCCAGCAGACGGGGGAATTCACCCCTCCACTTT.

This clone showed up just once. The rearrangement uses TRBV28 and TRBJ1-1; 7 bases match TRBD1. Unmatched junction bases numbered 5, after V lost 6 bases and J lost 10 bases. Per germline, CDR1 MDHEN and CDR2 SYDVKM. The CDR3 has 11 residues. CDR3 region: CASRLDRVAFF. The CDR3 coding sequence is TGTGCCAGCAGACTCGACAGGGTAGCTTTCTTT.

The chain couples TRBV5-1 to TRBJ1-1; 9 positions agree with TRBD1. The CDR3 runs to 16 residues. V gave up 1 base and J gave up 5 bases; unmatched junction bases: 9. Germline assignment: CDR1 SGHRS and CDR2 YFSETQ. CDR3 region: CASSLSRRQGGTEAFF. CDR3 nucleotides: TGCGCCAGCAGCTTGTCAAGGAGACAGGGGGGGACTGAAGCTTTCTTT.

The chain couples TRBV4-1 to TRBJ1-5; TRBD1 agrees at 7 bases. V shed 0 bases and J 4 bases; nucleotides not matched to a gene: 0. Germline-derived CDR1 and CDR2 are MGHRA and YSYEKL. The CDR3 length is 14 residues. The CDR3 loop is CASSQETGNQPQHF. CDR3 coding DNA: TGCGCCAGCAGCCAAGAGACAGGGAATCAGCCCCAGCATTTT.

V usage is TRBV24-1 and J usage is TRBJ2-5, with 7 bases that match TRBD1. V trimming: 3 bases; J trimming: 1 base; junction bases outside the gene matches: 4. From germline, CDR1 is KGHDR and CDR2 SFDVKD. The CDR3 has 15 amino acids. CDR3 in amino acids: CATSDKDRAQETQYF. The CDR3 region has the DNA TGTGCCACCAGTGATAAAGACAGGGCCCAAGAGACCCAGTACTTC.

Comment on this clone: This same CDR3 is encoded by further DNA sequences in the sample. This chain connects TRBV18 to TRBJ2-2; possible D gene TRBD1, 5 bases. Looked up from germline, CDR1 is KGHSH and CDR2 is LQKENI. V lost 6 bases to trimming and J lost 2 bases, with 10 bases between them. The CDR3 totals 14 residues. CDR3 region: CASSRDRNTGELFF. The CDR3 DNA is TGTGCCAGCTCCCGCGACAGAAACACCGGGGAGCTGTTTTTT.

The chain couples TRBV27 to TRBJ1-2; 7 nucleotides align to TRBD1. V lost 3 bases, J lost 7 bases, and 8 bases stayed unmatched. CDR3 length equals 14 residues. The V gene's germline CDR1 is MNHEY and CDR2 SMNVEV (reference sequence). This CDR3 reads CASSLGRGSVGYTF. The DNA of the CDR3 is TGTGCCAGCAGTTTGGGCAGGGGGTCCGTTGGCTACACCTTC.

V usage is TRBV5-4 and J usage is TRBJ2-3, with TRBD2 matching 10 bases. This CDR3 is 16 amino acids long. Germline CDR1 and CDR2: SGHNT and YYREEE (reference sequence). Trimming removed 4 bases from V and 11 bases from J; junction bases left unmatched: 16. The CDR3 loop reads CASSTGTSASGIEQYF. As DNA, the CDR3 is TGTGCCAGCAGCACCGGGACTAGCGCCTCGGGGATAGAGCAGTATTTT.

The V gene is TRBV30, the J gene TRBJ1-2; 7 nucleotides line up with TRBD1. The CDR3 covers 13 residues. V was clipped by 1 base and J by 7 bases; unmatched bases: 6. Germline loops: CDR1 GTSNPN, CDR2 SVGIG (reference sequence). This CDR3 is CAWSGRTGSGYTF. CDR3 DNA sequence: TGTGCCTGGAGTGGACGGACAGGATCTGGCTACACCTTC.

This chain uses TRBV7-9 with TRBJ1-5; D ambiguous. This CDR3 has 14 residues. V lost 3 bases, J lost 3 bases, and 9 bases lay in between. Germline values: CDR1 SEHNR, CDR2 FQNEAQ (reference sequence). CDR3 coding DNA: TGTGCCAGCAGCTTTCGCGGGTACAATCAGCCCCAGCATTTT. As protein: CASSFRGYNQPQHF.

The chain recombines TRBV7-3 with TRBJ1-1, with TRBD1 matching 7 bases. There are 12 residues in the CDR3. Trimming cost V 2 bases and J 9 bases; bases outside gene matches: 3. Per germline, CDR1 SGHTA and CDR2 FQGTGA. CDR3 loop: CASSLPGQKAFF. For the CDR3, the DNA is TGTGCCAGCAGCTTACCGGGACAGAAAGCTTTCTTT. Supplemented by reference TRBV7-3 and TRBJ1-1, the full variable domain reads GAGVSQTPSNKVTEKGKYVELRCDPISGHTALYWYRQSLGQGPEFLIYFQGTGAADDSGLPNDRFFAVRPEGSVSTLKIQRTERGDSAVYLCASSLPGQKAFFGQGTRLTVV.

The chain links TRBV4-3 to TRBJ1-1; D unclear. Germline-derived CDR1 and CDR2 are LGHNA and YSLEER. This CDR3 has 15 amino acids. The V and J ends lost 3 bases and 1 base respectively, with 12 bases between them. The CDR3 region has the DNA TGCGCCAGCAGCCACGAAAAACACAGGAACACTGAAGCTTTCTTT. It is translated as CASSHEKHRNTEAFF.

This chain joins TRBV27 and TRBJ2-5, with a tentative D call TRBD2 (5 bases). Germline CDR1 and CDR2: MNHEY and SMNVEV (reference sequence). Trimming removed 10 bases at V and 4 bases at J, with 19 bases between. There are 14 residues in the CDR3. The CDR3 is CATGPLSAGETQYF. The CDR3 DNA reads TGTGCCACCGGACCCCTATCTGCGGGAGAGACCCAGTACTTC.

This clone was recorded only once. The V call is TRBV6-1, the J call TRBJ1-5; D is uncertain. The CDR3 loop spans 13 amino acids. Trimming shortened V by 2 bases and J by 3 bases, and 5 bases separated the two germline ends. Looked up from germline, CDR1 is MNHNS and CDR2 is SASEGT. As DNA, the CDR3 is TGTGCCAGCAGTGAAACAGTCAATCAGCCCCAGCATTTT. This gives the protein CASSETVNQPQHF.

The genes are TRBV15 and TRBJ2-1, with D tentatively TRBD1 (6 bases). Germline V gene lookup returns CDR1 LNHNV and CDR2 YYDKDF (reference sequence). Trimming cost V 5 bases and J 3 bases, with 14 bases left between them. This CDR3 is built from 15 residues. Here the CDR3 reads CATSGPRGIYNEQFF. The CDR3 DNA sequence: TGTGCCACCAGCGGACCCAGGGGTATCTACAATGAGCAGTTCTTC.

The chain couples TRBV19 to TRBJ2-6, with D perhaps TRBD1 (6 bases). V was cut by 5 bases and J by 4 bases, with 15 bases left in between. CDR1 LNHDA and CDR2 SQIVND come from the germline V gene (reference sequence). This CDR3 has 16 residues. The CDR3 bases are TGTGCCAGTAGTGAACAGGGTATCCGAGGGGCCAACGTCCTGACTTTC. Its protein is CASSEQGIRGANVLTF.

The rearrangement uses TRBV3-1 (or the pseudogene TRBV3-2) and TRBJ1-1, with TRBD1 matching 9 bases. Unmatched junction bases numbered 7, after V lost 2 bases and J lost 6 bases. Germline loops: CDR1 LGHDT, CDR2 YNNKEL (reference sequence). The CDR3 has 15 amino acids. The CDR3 spells CASSQSRDRVSEAFF. Written as DNA, the CDR3 is TGTGCCAGCAGCCAATCACGGGACAGGGTCTCTGAAGCTTTCTTT.

The chain couples TRBV7-3 to TRBJ2-2; 8 nucleotides align to TRBD2. The CDR3 extends over 15 amino acids. Looked up from germline, CDR1 is SGHTA and CDR2 is FQGTGA. V lost 3 bases and J lost 6; bases outside the gene matches: 6. The chain's CDR3 is CASSFTGGKAGELFF. The CDR3 DNA reads as TGTGCCAGCAGCTTCACGGGGGGGAAAGCCGGGGAGCTGTTTTTT.

This chain uses TRBV4-3 with TRBJ2-7; TRBD2 agrees at 8 bases. The CDR3 has 15 residues. J lost 0 bases, V lost 4 bases, and 5 bases had no gene match. Germline CDR1 LGHNA, CDR2 YSLEER. The CDR3 region is CASSLGLALSYEQYF. CDR3 sequence (DNA): TGCGCCAGCAGCCTCGGACTAGCCCTCTCCTACGAGCAGTACTTC.

The V and J genes are TRBV5-4 and TRBJ1-5; TRBD1 is a possible D gene (6 bases). CDR3 length: 15 residues. The V gene lost 5 bases and the J gene lost 1 base, with 13 bases spanning the gap. Germline CDR1 is SGHNT and CDR2 is YYREEE (reference sequence). CDR3 region: CASSLAGASNQPQHF. In DNA form, the CDR3 reads TGTGCCAGCAGTCTAGCGGGGGCCAGCAATCAGCCCCAGCATTTT.